This is a list of T cell receptor beta chains from one sample in a study of T cells after yellow fever vaccination. TCRdb processed the 5' RACE reads anew with MiXCR; each CDR3 protein has one entry. This sample has 150,000 to 200,000 distinct CDR3 sequences, with 9.5% to 12% found just once. The source material was CD8+ T cells sorted from PBMCs, sampled 15 days after the yellow fever booster vaccination. The receptors shown here come from a man between 18 and 29 years old who received the YFV17D yellow fever vaccine. The CDR3 runs from the conserved cysteine through the conserved F or W. A D gene is named only where the DNA matches it firmly. The size entry is marked missing in some rows and otherwise reads once, few, many or a size class.

abundance	v_gene	j_gene	d_gene	CDR3nt	CDR3aa
-	TRBV4-1	TRBJ2-2	TRBD2	TGCGCCAGCAGCCCTAGCGGGGGGGCGACCGGGGAGCTGTTTTTT	CASSPSGGATGELFF
-	TRBV11-3	TRBJ2-1	TRBD2	TGTGCCAGCAGCATCGGGACTAGCGTCTACAATGAGCAGTTCTTC	CASSIGTSVYNEQFF
-	TRBV9	TRBJ2-7	-	TGTGCCAGCAGCCTCTCCGGCGGGGCAGGGGAGCAGTACTTC	CASSLSGGAGEQYF
many	TRBV7-3	TRBJ2-3	-	TGTGCCAGCAGCCGATCGGGACCCGGGACCGATGGGAAGTATTTT	CASSRSGPGTDGKYF
-	TRBV6-2/TRBV6-3	TRBJ2-1	TRBD2	TGTGCCAGCAGTTACTCGATAGCGGGGGGGCGTCCTGAGCAGTTCTTC	CASSYSIAGGRPEQFF
-	TRBV27	TRBJ1-1	TRBD1	TGTGCCAGCAGTTTATGGGTAAAGAGGACAGGCCTCCCTGGGGGTGAAGCTTTCTTT	CASSLWVKRTGLPGGEAFF
-	TRBV4-1	TRBJ1-2	TRBD1	TGCGCCAGCAGCCAAGATAGGACAGGCGTGGAGGGCTACACCTTC	CASSQDRTGVEGYTF
many	TRBV29-1	TRBJ2-2	-	TGCAGCGTCGAGGACACTCGCACCGGGGAGCTGTTTTTT	CSVEDTRTGELFF
-	TRBV9	TRBJ2-3	TRBD2	TGTGCCAGCAGCGCGATCCTGAGCGGGGACGGAACAGATACGCAGTATTTT	CASSAILSGDGTDTQYF
-	TRBV6-4	TRBJ1-1	-	TGTGCCAGCAGTGGTCCCACAGGGGAAGCTTTCTTT	CASSGPTGEAFF
-	TRBV19	TRBJ2-7	TRBD1	TGTGCCAGTAGTACAGGGACAGGAGAAGTCTACGAGCAGTACTTC	CASSTGTGEVYEQYF
-	TRBV6-2/TRBV6-3	TRBJ1-5	-	TGTGCCAGCAGTTACTCGGGACATAGCAATCAGCCCCAGCATTTT	CASSYSGHSNQPQHF
-	TRBV7-6	TRBJ2-7	TRBD1	TGTGCCAGCAGCTTAGACCGGACAGGGGCTTCAGCCGAGCAGTACTTC	CASSLDRTGASAEQYF
-	TRBV6-5	TRBJ1-1	TRBD1	TGTGCCAGCAGTTACCTTTCCCTCGACAGGGACACTGAAGCTTTCTTT	CASSYLSLDRDTEAFF
-	TRBV4-1	TRBJ1-4	TRBD1	TGCGCCAGCAGCCGACGACAGGGTAATGAAAAACTGTTTTTT	CASSRRQGNEKLFF
-	TRBV4-3	TRBJ1-2	-	TGCGCCAGCAGCCAGGAACTTGAGGGGTTCCGCTATGGCTACACCTTC	CASSQELEGFRYGYTF
few	TRBV6-2/TRBV6-3	TRBJ1-5	-	TGTGCCAGCAGTTACCCGGACAAATTCCGCAATCAGCCCCAGCATTTT	CASSYPDKFRNQPQHF
few	TRBV5-1	TRBJ1-1	-	TGCGCCAGCAGCCCTATGGGGATGAACACTGAAGCTTTCTTT	CASSPMGMNTEAFF
few	TRBV11-1	TRBJ2-1	-	TGTGCCAGCAGCTTAGAATTCGTCGGACGCCATTCCAATGAGCAGTTCTTC	CASSLEFVGRHSNEQFF
-	TRBV7-3	TRBJ2-2	-	TGTGCCAGCAGCTTACGGCGGACCGGGGAGCTGTTTTTT	CASSLRRTGELFF